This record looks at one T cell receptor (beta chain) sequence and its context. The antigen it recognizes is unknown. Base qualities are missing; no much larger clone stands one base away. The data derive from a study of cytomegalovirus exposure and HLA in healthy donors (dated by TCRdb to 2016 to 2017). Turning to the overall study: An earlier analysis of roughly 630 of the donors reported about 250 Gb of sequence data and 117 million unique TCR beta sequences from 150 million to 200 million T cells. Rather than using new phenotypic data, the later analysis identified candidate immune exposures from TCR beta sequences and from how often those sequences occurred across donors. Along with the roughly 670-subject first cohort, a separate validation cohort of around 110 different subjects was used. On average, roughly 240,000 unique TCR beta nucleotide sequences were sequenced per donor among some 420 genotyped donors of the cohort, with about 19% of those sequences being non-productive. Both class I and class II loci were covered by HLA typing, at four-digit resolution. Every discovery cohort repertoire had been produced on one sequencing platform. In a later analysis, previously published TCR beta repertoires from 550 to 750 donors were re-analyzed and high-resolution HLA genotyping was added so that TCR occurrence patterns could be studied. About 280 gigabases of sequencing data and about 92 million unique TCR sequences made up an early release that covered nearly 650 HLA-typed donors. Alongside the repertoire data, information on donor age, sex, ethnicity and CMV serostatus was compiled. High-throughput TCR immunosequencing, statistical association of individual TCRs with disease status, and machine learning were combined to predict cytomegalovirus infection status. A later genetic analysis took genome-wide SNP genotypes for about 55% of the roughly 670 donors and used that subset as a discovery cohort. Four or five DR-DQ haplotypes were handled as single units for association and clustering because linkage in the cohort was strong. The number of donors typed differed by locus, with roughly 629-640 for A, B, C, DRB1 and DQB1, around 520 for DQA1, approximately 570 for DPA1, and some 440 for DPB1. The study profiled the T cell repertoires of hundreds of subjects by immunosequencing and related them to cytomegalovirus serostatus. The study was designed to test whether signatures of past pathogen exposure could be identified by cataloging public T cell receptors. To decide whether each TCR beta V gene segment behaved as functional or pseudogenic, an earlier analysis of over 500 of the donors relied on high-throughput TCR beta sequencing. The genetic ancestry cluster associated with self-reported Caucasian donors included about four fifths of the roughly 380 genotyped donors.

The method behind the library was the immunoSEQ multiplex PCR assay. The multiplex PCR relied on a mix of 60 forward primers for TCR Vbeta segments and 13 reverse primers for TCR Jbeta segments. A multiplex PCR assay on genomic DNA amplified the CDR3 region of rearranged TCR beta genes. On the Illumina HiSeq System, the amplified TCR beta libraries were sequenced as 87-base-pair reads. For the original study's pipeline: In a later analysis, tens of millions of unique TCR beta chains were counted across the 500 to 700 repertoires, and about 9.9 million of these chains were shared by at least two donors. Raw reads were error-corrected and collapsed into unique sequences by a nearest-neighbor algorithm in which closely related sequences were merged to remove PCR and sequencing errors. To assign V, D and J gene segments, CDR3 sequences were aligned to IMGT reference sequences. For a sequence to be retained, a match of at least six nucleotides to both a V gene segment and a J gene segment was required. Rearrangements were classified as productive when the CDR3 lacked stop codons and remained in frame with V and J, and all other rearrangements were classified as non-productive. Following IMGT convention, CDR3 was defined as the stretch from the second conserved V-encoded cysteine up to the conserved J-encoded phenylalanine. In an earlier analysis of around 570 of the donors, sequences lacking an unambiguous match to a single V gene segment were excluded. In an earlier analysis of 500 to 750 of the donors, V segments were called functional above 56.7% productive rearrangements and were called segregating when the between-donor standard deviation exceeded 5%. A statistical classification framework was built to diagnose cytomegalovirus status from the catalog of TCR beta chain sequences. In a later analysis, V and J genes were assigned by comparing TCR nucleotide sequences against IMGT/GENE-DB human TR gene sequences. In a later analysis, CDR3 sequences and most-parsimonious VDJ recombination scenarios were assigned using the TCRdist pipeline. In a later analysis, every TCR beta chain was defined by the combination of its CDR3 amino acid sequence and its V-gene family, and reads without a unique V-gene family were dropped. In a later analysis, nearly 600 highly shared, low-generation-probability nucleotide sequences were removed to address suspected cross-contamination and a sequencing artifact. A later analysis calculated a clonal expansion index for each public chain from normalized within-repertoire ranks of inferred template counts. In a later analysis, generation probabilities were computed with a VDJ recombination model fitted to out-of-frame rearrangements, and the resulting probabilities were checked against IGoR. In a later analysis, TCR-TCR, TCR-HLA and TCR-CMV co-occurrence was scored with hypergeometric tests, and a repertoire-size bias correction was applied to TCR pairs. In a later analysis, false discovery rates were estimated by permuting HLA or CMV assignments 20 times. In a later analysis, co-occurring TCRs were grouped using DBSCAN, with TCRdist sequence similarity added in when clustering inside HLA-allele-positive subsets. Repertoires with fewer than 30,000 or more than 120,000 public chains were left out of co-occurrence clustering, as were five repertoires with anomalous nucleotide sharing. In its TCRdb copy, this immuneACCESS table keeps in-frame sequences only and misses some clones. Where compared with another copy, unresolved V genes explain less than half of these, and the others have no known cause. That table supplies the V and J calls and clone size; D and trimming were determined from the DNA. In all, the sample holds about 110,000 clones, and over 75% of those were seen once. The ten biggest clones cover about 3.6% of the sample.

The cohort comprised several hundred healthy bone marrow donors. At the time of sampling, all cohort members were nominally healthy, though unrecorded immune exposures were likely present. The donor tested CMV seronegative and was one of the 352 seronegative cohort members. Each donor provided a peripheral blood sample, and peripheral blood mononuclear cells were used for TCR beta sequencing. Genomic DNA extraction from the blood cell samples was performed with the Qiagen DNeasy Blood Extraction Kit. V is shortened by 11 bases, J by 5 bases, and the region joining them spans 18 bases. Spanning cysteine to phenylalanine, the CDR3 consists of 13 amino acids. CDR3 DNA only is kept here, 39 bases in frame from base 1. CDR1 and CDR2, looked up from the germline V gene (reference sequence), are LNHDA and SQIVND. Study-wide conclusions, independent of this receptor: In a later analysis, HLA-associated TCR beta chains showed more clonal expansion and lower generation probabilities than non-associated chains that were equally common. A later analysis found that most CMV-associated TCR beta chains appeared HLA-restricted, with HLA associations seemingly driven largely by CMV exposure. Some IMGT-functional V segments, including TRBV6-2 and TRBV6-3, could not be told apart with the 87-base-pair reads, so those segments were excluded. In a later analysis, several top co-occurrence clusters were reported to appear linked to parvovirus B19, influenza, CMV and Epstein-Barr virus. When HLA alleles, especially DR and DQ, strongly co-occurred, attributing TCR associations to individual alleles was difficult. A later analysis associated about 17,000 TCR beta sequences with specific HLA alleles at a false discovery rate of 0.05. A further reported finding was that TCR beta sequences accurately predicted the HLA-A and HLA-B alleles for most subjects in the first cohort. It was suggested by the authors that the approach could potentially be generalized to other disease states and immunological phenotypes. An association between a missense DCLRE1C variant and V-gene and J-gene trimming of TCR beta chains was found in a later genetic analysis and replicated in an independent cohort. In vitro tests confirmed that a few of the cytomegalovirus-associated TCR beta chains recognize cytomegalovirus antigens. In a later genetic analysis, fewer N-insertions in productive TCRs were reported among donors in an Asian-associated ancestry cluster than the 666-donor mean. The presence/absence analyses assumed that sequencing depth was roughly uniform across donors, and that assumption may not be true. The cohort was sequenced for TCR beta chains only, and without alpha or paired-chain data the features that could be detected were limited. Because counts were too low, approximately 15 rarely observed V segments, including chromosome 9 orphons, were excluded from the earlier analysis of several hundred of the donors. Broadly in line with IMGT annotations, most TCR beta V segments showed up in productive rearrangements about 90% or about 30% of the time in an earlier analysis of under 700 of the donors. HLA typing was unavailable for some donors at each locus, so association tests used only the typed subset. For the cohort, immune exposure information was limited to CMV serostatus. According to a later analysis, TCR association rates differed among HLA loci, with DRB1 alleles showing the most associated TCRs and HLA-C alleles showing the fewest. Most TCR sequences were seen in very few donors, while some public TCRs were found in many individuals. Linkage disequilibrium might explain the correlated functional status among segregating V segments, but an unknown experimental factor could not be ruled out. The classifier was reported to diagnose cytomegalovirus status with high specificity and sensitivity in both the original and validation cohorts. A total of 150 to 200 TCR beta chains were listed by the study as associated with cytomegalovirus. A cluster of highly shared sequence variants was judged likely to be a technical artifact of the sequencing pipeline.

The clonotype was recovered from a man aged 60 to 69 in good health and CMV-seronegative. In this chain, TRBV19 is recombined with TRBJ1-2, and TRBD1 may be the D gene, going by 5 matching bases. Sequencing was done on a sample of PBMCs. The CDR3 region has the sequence CAHLEGESYGYTF. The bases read TGTGCCCACCTCGAAGGGGAATCGTATGGCTACACCTTC.